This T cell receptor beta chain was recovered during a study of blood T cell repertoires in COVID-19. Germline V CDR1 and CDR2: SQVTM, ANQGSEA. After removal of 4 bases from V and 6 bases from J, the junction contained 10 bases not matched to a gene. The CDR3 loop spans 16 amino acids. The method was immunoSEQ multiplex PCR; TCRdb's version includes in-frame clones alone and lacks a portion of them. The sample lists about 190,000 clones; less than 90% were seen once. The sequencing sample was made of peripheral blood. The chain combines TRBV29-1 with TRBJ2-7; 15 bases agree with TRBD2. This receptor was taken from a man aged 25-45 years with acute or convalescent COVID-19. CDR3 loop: CSVAAGLAGGDREQYF. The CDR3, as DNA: TGCAGCGTTGCCGCCGGACTAGCGGGAGGGGACCGCGAGCAGTACTTC.